This TCR beta chain comes out of a study of identical twins. Study-level results: Conclusions were based on cross-sectional statistical analysis, without following the same donors. Abundant cord blood beta clonotypes carried fewer insertions; memory repertoires showed none.

Germline-derived CDR1 and CDR2 are SGHAT and FQNNGV. Trimming removed 8 bases from V and 6 bases from J; junction bases left unmatched: 12. The CDR3 totals 16 residues. This clonotype was counted at least ten times. Its antigen remains unidentified. Template switching supplied a universal primer site; unique molecular identifiers were carried on the cDNA. A single record per CDR3 protein comes from TCRdb applying MiXCR to the 5' RACE reads. There are fewer than 350,000 distinct CDR3 sequences in the sample; less than 9% occur only once, and less than 2.5% lies in the top ten. These records were also assigned to another study, of yellow fever vaccine responses in identical twins.

The clonotype originates from a woman younger than 35 in good health. The gene calls are TRBV11-2 and TRBJ2-1, with TRBD1 identical over 11 bases. Sequenced sample: memory (CD45RO+) T cells sorted from blood. The DNA of the CDR3 is TGTGCCAGCCGCTCCCTCCGGGACAGGGGGAGCAATGAGCAGTTCTTC. Translating it yields CASRSLRDRGSNEQFF.